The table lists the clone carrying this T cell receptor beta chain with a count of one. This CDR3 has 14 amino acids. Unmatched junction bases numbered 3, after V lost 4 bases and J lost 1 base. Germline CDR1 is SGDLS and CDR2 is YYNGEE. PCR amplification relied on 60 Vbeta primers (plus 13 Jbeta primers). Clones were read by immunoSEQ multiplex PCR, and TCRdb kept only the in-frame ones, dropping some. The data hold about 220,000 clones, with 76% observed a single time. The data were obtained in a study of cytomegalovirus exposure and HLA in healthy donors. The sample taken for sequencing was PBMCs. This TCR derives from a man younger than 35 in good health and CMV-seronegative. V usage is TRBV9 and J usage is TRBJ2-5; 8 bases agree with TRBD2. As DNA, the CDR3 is TGTGCCAGCAGCCCAGCGGGAGTCCAAGAGACCCAGTACTTC. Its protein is CASSPAGVQETQYF. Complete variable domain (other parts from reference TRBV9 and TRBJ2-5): DSGVTQTPKHLITATGQRVTLRCSPRSGDLSVYWYQQSLDQGLQFLIQYYNGEERAKGNILERFSAQQFPDLHSELNLSSLELGDSALYFCASSPAGVQETQYFGPGTRLLVL.